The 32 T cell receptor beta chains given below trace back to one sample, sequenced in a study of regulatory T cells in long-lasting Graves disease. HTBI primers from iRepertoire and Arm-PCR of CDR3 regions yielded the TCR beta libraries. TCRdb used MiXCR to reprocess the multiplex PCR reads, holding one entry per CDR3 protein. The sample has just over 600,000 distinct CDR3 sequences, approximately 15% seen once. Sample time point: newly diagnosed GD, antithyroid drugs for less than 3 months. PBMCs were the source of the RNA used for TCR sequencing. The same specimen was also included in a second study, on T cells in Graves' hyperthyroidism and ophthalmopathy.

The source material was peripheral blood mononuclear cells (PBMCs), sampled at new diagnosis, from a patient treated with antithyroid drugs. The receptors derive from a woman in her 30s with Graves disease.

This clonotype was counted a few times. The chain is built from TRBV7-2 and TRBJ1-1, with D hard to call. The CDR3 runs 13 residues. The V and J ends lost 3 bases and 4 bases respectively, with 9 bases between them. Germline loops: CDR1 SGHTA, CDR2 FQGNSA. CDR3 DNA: TGTGCCAGCAGCTTTTCCGGGATCACTGAAGCTTTCTTT. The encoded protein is CASSFSGITEAFF.

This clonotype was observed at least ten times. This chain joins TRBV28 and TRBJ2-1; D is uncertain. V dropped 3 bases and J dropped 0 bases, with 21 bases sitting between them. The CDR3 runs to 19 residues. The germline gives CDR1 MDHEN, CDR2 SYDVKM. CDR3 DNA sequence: TGTGCCAGCAGTTTTGTACACGCGACTTATAGGAGCTCCTACAATGAGCAGTTCTTC. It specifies CASSFVHATYRSSYNEQFF.

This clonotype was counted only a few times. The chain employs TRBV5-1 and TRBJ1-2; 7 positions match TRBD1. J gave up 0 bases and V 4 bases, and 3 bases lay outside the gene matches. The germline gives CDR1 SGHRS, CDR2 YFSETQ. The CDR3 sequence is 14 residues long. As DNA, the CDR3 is TGCGCCAGCAGCGGGACAGAACCTAACTATGGCTACACCTTC. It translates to CASSGTEPNYGYTF.

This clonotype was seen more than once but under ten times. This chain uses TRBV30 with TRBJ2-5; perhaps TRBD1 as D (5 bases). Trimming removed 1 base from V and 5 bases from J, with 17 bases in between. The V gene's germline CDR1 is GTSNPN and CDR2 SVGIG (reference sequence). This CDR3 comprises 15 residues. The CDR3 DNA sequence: TGTGCCTGGAGTGGACAGTCTGGATCTGCGGAGACCCAGTACTTC. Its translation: CAWSGQSGSAETQYF.

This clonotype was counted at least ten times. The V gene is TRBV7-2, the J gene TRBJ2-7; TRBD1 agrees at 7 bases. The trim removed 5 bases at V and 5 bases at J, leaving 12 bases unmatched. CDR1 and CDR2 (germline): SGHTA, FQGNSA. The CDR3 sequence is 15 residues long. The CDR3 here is CASSAQTGSVNEQYF. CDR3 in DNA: TGTGCCAGCAGCGCCCAGACAGGGTCGGTGAACGAGCAGTACTTC.

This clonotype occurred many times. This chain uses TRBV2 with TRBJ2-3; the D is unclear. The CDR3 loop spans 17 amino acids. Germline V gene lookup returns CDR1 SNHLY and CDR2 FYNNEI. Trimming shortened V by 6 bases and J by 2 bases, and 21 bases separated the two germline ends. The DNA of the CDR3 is TGTGCCAGCAGACTCACCCCCGCCTGGCAGCCCACAGATACGCAGTATTTT. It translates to CASRLTPAWQPTDTQYF.

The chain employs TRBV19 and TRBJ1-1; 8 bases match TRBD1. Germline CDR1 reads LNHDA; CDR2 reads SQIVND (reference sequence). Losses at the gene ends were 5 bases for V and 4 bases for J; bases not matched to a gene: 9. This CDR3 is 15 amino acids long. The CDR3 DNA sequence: TGTGCCAGTAGTCCAGGGGGCGCGTGGGGCACTGAAGCTTTCTTT. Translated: CASSPGGAWGTEAFF. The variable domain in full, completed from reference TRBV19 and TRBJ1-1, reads DGGITQSPKYLFRKEGQNVTLSCEQNLNHDAMYWYRQDPGQGLRLIYYSQIVNDFQKGDIAEGYSVSREKKESFPLTVTSAQKNPTAFYLCASSPGGAWGTEAFFGQGTRLTVV.

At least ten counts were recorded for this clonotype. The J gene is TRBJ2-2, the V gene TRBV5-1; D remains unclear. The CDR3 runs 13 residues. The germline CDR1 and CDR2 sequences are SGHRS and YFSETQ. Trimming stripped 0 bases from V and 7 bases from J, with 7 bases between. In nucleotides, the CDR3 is TGCGCCAGCAGCTTGGTTGTTGGCGGGGAGCTGTTTTTT. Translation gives CASSLVVGGELFF.

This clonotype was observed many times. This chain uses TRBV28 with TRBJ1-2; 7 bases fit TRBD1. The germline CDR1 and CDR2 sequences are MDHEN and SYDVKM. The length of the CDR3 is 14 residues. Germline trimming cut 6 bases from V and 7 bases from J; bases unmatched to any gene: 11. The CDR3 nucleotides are TGTGCCAGCAGCACAGGGGAACGACTTCGTGGCTACACCTTC. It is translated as CASSTGERLRGYTF.

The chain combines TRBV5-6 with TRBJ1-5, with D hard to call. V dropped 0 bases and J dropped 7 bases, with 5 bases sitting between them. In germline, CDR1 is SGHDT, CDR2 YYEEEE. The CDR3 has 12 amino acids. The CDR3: CASSLGQQPQHF. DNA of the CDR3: TGTGCCAGCAGCTTGGGGCAGCAGCCCCAGCATTTT.

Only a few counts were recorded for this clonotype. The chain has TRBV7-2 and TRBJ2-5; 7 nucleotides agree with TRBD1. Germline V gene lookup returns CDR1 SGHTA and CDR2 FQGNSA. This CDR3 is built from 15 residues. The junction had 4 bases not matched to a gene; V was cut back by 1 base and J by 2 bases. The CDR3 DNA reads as TGTGCCAGCAGCTTAGACCGGGACAGACAAGAGACCCAGTACTTC. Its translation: CASSLDRDRQETQYF. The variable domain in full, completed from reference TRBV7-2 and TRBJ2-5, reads GAGVSQSPSNKVTEKGKDVELRCDPISGHTALYWYRQSLGQGLEFLIYFQGNSAPDKSGLPSDRFSAERTGGSVSTLTIQRTQQEDSAVYLCASSLDRDRQETQYFGPGTRLLVL.

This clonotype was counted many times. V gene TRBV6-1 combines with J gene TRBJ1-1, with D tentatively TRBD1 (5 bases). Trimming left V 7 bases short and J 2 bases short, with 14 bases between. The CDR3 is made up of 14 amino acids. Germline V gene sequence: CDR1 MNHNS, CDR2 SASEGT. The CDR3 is CASILTVPNTEAFF. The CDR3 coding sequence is TGTGCCAGCATCCTGACAGTACCCAACACTGAAGCTTTCTTT.

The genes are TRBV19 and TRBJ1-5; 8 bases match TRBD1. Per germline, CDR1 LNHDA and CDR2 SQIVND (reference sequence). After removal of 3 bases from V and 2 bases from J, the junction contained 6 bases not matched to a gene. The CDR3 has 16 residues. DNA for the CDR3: TGTGCCAGTAGTATCCAGGGGGCGCAGGGCAATCAGCCCCAGCATTTT. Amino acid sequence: CASSIQGAQGNQPQHF.

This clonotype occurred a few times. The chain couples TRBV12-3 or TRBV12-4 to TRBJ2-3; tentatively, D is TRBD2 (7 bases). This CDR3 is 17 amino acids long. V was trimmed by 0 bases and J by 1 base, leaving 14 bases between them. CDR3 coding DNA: TGTGCCAGCAGTTTAGCGCTGGGAGGGGGGGGCACAGATACGCAGTATTTT. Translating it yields CASSLALGGGGTDTQYF.

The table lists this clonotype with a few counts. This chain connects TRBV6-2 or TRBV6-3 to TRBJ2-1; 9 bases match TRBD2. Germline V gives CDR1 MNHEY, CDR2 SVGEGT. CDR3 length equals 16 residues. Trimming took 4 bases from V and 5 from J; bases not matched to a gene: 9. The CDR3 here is CASSSPLASGNNEQFF. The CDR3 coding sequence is TGTGCCAGCAGTTCCCCCCTGGCTAGCGGGAACAATGAGCAGTTCTTC.

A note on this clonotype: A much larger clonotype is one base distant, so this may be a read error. CDR3 loop: CVSSPSDQRGSNEQFF. The CDR3 bases are TGTGTCAGCAGCCCATCGGACCAAAGGGGGTCCAATGAGCAGTTCTTC. The chain carries TRBV12-3 or TRBV12-4 and TRBJ2-1, with D possibly matching TRBD1 (6 bases). This CDR3 is built from 16 residues.

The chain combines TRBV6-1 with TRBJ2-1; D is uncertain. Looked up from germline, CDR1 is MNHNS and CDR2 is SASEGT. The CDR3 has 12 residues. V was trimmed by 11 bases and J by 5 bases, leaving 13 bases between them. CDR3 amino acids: CAPPWIDNEQFF. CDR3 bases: TGTGCCCCCCCCTGGATTGACAATGAGCAGTTCTTC.

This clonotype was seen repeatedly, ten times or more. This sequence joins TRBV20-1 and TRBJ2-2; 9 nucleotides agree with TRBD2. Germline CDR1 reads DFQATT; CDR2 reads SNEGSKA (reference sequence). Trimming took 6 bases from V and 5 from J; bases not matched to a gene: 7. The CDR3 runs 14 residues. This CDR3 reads CSAPLAGQTGELFF. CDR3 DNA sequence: TGCAGTGCACCACTAGCGGGCCAGACCGGGGAGCTGTTTTTT.

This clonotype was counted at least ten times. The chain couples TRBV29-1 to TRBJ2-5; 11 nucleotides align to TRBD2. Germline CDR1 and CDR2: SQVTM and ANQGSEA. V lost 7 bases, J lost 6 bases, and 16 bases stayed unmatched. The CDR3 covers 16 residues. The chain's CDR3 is CSAPSPTSGSSKTQYF. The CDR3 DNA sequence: TGCAGCGCCCCGAGCCCTACTAGCGGGAGTTCGAAGACCCAGTACTTC.

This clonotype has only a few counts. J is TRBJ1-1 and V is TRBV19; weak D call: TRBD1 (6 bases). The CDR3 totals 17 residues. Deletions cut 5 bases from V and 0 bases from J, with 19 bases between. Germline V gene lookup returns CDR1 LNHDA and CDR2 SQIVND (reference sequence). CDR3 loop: CASSDRSQNLMNTEAFF. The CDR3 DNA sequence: TGTGCCAGTAGTGACAGGTCCCAGAACTTAATGAACACTGAAGCTTTCTTT. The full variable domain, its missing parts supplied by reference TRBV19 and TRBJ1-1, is DGGITQSPKYLFRKEGQNVTLSCEQNLNHDAMYWYRQDPGQGLRLIYYSQIVNDFQKGDIAEGYSVSREKKESFPLTVTSAQKNPTAFYLCASSDRSQNLMNTEAFFGQGTRLTVV.

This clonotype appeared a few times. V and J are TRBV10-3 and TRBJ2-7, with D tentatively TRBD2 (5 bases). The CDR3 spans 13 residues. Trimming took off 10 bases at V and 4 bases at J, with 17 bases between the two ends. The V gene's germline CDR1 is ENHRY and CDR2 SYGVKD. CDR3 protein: CANRRDLTYEQYF. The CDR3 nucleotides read TGTGCCAACCGCCGGGATCTCACATACGAGCAGTACTTC.

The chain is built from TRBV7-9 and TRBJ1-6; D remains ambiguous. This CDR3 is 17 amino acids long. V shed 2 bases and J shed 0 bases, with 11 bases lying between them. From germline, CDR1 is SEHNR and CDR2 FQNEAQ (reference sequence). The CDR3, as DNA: TGTGCCAGCAGCTTACAGCGGACCAGCTCCTATAATTCACCCCTCCACTTT. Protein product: CASSLQRTSSYNSPLHF.

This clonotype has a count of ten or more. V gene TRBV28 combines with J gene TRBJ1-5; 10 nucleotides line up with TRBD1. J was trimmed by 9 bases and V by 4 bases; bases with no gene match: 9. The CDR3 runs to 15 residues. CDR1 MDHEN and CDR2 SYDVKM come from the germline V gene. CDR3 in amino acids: CASSSTGGSRGPQHF. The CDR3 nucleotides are TGTGCCAGCAGTTCGACAGGGGGCTCCAGAGGGCCCCAGCATTTT.

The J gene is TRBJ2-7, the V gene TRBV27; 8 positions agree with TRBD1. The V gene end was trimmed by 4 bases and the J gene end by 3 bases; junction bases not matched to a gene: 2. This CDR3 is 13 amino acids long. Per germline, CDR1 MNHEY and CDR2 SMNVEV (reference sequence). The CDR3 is CASSYTGGYEQYF. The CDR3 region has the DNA TGTGCCAGCAGTTACACAGGGGGCTACGAGCAGTACTTC.

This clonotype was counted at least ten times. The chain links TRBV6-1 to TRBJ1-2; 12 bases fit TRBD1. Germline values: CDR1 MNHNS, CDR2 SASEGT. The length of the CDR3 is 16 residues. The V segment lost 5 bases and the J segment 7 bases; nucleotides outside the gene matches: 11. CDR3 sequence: CASSRPPGQGAGGYTF. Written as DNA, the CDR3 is TGTGCCAGCAGTCGACCGCCGGGACAGGGGGCTGGTGGCTACACCTTC.

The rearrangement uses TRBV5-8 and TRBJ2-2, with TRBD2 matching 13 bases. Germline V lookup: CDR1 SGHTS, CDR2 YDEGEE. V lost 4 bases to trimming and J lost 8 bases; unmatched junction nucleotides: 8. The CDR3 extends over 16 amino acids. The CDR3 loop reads CASSPGTSGTLGELFF. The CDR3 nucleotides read TGTGCCAGCAGCCCGGGGACTAGCGGGACGCTAGGGGAGCTGTTTTTT.

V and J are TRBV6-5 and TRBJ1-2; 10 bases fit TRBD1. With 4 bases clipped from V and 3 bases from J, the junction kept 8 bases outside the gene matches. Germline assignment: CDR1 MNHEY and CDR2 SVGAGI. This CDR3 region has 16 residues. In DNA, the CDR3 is TGTGCCAGCAGTTGCTCGGCTGGACAGGGGGACTATGGCTACACCTTC. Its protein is CASSCSAGQGDYGYTF.

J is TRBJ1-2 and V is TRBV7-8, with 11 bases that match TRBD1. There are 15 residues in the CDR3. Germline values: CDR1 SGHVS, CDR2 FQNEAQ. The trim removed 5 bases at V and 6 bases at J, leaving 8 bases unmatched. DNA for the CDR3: TGTGCCAGCAGCCCTTCCGGGACAGGGGGGGATGGCTACACCTTC. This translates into CASSPSGTGGDGYTF.

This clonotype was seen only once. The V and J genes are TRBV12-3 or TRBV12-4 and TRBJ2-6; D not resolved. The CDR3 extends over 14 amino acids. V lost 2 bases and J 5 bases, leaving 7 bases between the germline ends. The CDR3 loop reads CASSLSNRANVLTF. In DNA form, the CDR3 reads TGTGCCAGCAGTTTATCGAACAGGGCCAACGTCCTGACTTTC.

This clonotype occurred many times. The CDR3 DNA reads as TGCGCCAGCAGTATCAGCGGGAGCCCAGATACGCAGTATTTT. It encodes CASSISGSPDTQYF. The chain couples TRBV5-1 to TRBJ2-3; 8 bases align to TRBD2. CDR3 length equals 14 residues. Germline CDR1 is SGHRS and CDR2 is YFSETQ. J gave up 4 bases and V 5 bases, and 6 bases lay outside the gene matches.

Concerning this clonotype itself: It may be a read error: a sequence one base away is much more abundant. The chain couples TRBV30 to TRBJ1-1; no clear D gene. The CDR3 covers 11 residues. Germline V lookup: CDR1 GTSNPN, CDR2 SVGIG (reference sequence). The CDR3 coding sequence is TGTGCCTGGAGTAGGCGCACTAAAGCTTTCTTT. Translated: CAWSRRTKAFF.

The CDR3 region has the DNA TGTGCCAGCAGCTTGGCTCAGGGGGCGCCTGGAAACACCATATATTTT. It is translated as CASSLAQGAPGNTIYF. This chain links TRBV5-5 with TRBJ1-3, with 8 positions matching TRBD1. With 0 bases clipped from V and 2 bases from J, the junction kept 4 bases outside the gene matches. Germline-derived CDR1 and CDR2 are SGHKS and YYEKEE (reference sequence). This CDR3 region has 16 residues.